This T cell receptor (beta chain) was identified in a study of T cells in Graves' hyperthyroidism and ophthalmopathy. Study conclusions and caveats: Separating ophthalmopathy from stable hyperthyroidism was achieved by a 13 V-J model.

The table lists this clonotype with many counts. Its antigen is undetermined. CDR1 and CDR2 (germline): SGDLS, YYNGEE. The V end was cut by 10 bases, the J end by 3 bases, with 13 bases between. The CDR3 extends over 13 amino acids. Amplified TCR beta CDR3 regions came from RNA transcripts. In the first-round RT-PCR of the TCR CDR3, the HTBI primer set was used. Using its own MiXCR run on the multiplex PCR reads, TCRdb lists one record per CDR3 protein. The profile covers about 250,000 distinct CDR3 sequences, with about 24% appearing a single time and roughly 35% taken by the ten largest. Active moderate-to-severe ophthalmopathy, Clinical Activity Score at least 3, NOSPECS at least 4, under 3 months' duration. PBMCs were derived from 9.5 to 10 ml fresh peripheral blood.

The receptor comes from a woman aged 40 to 49 with Graves' ophthalmopathy. Sequencing was done on a sample of blood. The chain couples TRBV9 to TRBJ2-2; D is possibly TRBD1 (6 bases). The CDR3 DNA reads as TGTGCCGGCCGGGACACCTACACCGGGGAGCTGTTTTTT. Encoded protein: CAGRDTYTGELFF.